These 9 T cell receptor beta chains share one sample of origin, sequenced in a study of blood T cell repertoires in COVID-19. Assay: immunoSEQ multiplex PCR; the TCRdb copy retains only in-frame clones and omits some. The sample lists fewer than 150,000 clones; roughly 79% were seen once. Sequencing used peripheral blood. The source is a human donor in a cohort sampled during active COVID-19.

This clone was seen only once. The rearrangement joins TRBV7-9 to TRBJ2-7; TRBD1 matches at 7 bases. The CDR3 loop spans 14 amino acids. From germline, CDR1 is SEHNR and CDR2 FQNEAQ (reference sequence). The ends lost 3 bases at V and 2 bases at J; junction bases unmatched: 4. The DNA of the CDR3 is TGTGCCAGCAGCTTCGACAGGGCGGCCTACGAGCAGTACTTC. This encodes CASSFDRAAYEQYF.

The chain is built from TRBV7-6 and TRBJ2-7, with 15 nucleotides matching TRBD2. Unmatched junction bases numbered 10, after V lost 0 bases and J lost 4 bases. The CDR3 runs to 19 residues. From germline, CDR1 is SGHVS and CDR2 FNYEAQ. Written as DNA, the CDR3 is TGTGCCAGCAGCTTAGCGGAATCGTGGACTAGCGGGGGGGCATACGAGCAGTACTTC. It codes for CASSLAESWTSGGAYEQYF.

In DNA form, the CDR3 reads TGCGCCAGCAGCTTGGGGACTAGCGGGGTGGCAGATACGCAGTATTTT. Encoded protein: CASSLGTSGVADTQYF. This chain connects TRBV5-1 to TRBJ2-3, with 12 bases identical to TRBD2. The germline V gene has CDR1 SGHRS and CDR2 YFSETQ. The CDR3 contains 16 residues. The junction had 3 bases not matched to a gene; V was cut back by 0 bases and J by 4 bases.

The genes are TRBV28 and TRBJ1-4; no clear D. The V gene lost 7 bases and the J gene lost 1 base, with 16 bases spanning the gap. Germline CDR1 is MDHEN and CDR2 is SYDVKM. The CDR3 runs 16 residues. The DNA for the CDR3 is TGTGCCAGCACCCAAGCCGGGCGGGTAACTAATGAAAAACTGTTTTTT. It translates to CASTQAGRVTNEKLFF.

The chain employs TRBV5-1 and TRBJ2-3, with D perhaps TRBD1 (6 bases). The V end lost 6 bases, the J end lost 3 bases, and 14 bases lay between the germline ends. Looked up from germline, CDR1 is SGHRS and CDR2 is YFSETQ. This CDR3 contains 14 residues. CDR3 in amino acids: CASKGGTVTDTQYF. Here the CDR3 DNA reads TGCGCCAGCAAAGGGGGAACGGTAACAGATACGCAGTATTTT.

The V call is TRBV25-1, the J call TRBJ2-5, with a tentative D call TRBD2 (6 bases). The CDR3 has 14 residues. Germline V gives CDR1 MGHDK, CDR2 SYGVNS. The V and J ends lost 6 bases and 4 bases respectively, with 15 bases between them. The DNA for the CDR3 is TGTGCCAGCAGGCACCCCGGGGGAGGAGAGACCCAGTACTTC. Translation: CASRHPGGGETQYF.

The sample holds a few counts of this clone. The chain combines TRBV7-9 with TRBJ1-1; D uncertain. Germline CDR1 and CDR2: SEHNR and FQNEAQ (reference sequence). V was cut by 6 bases and J by 0 bases, with 5 bases left in between. The CDR3 has 12 amino acids. The CDR3 region is CASSPMNTEAFF. The CDR3 DNA follows: TGTGCCAGCAGTCCAATGAACACTGAAGCTTTCTTT.

The chain has TRBV7-7 and TRBJ2-2; 7 bases match TRBD2. Germline V gene sequence: CDR1 SSHAT, CDR2 FNYEAQ (reference sequence). The CDR3 runs to 13 residues. The V and J ends lost 4 bases and 7 bases, in that order; junction bases with no gene match: 3. CDR3 in DNA: TGTGCCAGCAGCTATGGGACTAACGGGGAGCTGTTTTTT. This gives the protein CASSYGTNGELFF.

V gene TRBV4-2 combines with J gene TRBJ2-1, with 9 bases matching TRBD2. V was clipped by 6 bases and J by 6 bases; unmatched bases: 6. Germline V gives CDR1 LGHNA, CDR2 YNFKEQ. The CDR3 runs to 14 residues. The CDR3 sequence is CASSIAGAFNEQFF. CDR3 coding DNA: TGTGCCAGCAGTATAGCGGGGGCCTTCAATGAGCAGTTCTTC.